Detailed here is one T cell receptor (beta chain). Antigen specificity is unknown. The source of the sample is a study of cytomegalovirus exposure and HLA in healthy donors. 13 Jbeta primers and 60 Vbeta primers were used for the PCR. Using immunoSEQ multiplex PCR, the repertoire was profiled, and TCRdb retains in-frame clones only, with some absent. The profile shows roughly 200,000 clones, 80% to 90% of them singletons. The donors gave bone marrow, and they were healthy. V dropped 1 base and J dropped 2 bases, with 11 bases sitting between them. Germline-derived CDR1 and CDR2 are SGHVS and FNYEAQ. This CDR3 is 15 amino acids long. Study outcomes and limitations: Later analysis suggested most CMV-associated TCR beta chains were HLA-restricted.

The chain is built from TRBV7-6 and TRBJ2-5, with D uncertain. This clonotype was sampled from a man aged 30-40 years in good health and CMV-seronegative. Sequencing was carried out using PBMCs. The CDR3 reads CASSLGANSQETQYF. The CDR3 nucleotides read TGTGCCAGCAGCTTAGGGGCGAACAGTCAAGAGACCCAGTACTTC.